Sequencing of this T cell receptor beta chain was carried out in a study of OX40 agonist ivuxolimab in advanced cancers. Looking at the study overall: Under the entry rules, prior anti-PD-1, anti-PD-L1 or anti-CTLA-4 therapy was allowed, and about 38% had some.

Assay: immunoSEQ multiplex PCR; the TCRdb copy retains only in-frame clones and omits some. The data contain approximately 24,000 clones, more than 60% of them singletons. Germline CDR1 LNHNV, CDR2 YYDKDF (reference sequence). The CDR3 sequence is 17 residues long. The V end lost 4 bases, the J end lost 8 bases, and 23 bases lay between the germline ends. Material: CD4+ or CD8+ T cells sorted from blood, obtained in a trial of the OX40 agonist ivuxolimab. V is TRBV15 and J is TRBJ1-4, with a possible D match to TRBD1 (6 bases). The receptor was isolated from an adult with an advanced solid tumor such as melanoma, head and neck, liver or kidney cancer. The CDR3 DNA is TGTGCCACCAGCACCCCAGGCGGGGGGGCGTTACACGAAAAACTGTTTTTT. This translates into CATSTPGGGALHEKLFF.